This TCR beta chain was retrieved from a study of blood T cells in healthy people across ages. Study-level points and caveats: Higher diversity and more naive CD4+ cells were features of long-lived donors, compared to aged donors.

Primed by a sample-barcoded 5' primer and a J-beta primer mix, a second PCR proceeded for about 7 to 11 cycles. Each CDR3 protein gets one entry after TCRdb re-called the 5' RACE reads with MiXCR. Among about 730,000 distinct CDR3 sequences, roughly 45% were seen once, and the ten largest hold 20% to 25%. On this clonotype itself: Its antigen is unidentified.

This sequence originates from a woman aged 60-70 years in good health. The sample comprised blood.

CDR3 coding DNA: TGTGCCACCAGTGATTCGGGAAAAAACGGGGGAAATGAGCAGTTCTTC. This translates into CATSDSGKNGGNEQFF. The J gene is TRBJ2-1, the V gene TRBV24-1, with D possibly TRBD2 on 6 matching bases. This CDR3 is built from 16 residues. V was clipped by 2 bases and J by 7 bases, with 17 bases between them. Germline V lookup: CDR1 KGHDR, CDR2 SFDVKD.